This T cell receptor (beta chain) was obtained from a study of blood T cell repertoires in COVID-19 (dated by TCRdb to the early 2020s). Background on the whole study: Samples covering the acute and convalescent phases of COVID-19 were provided by collaborators in the United States, Italy and Spain. The material from the prospective study consisted of cDNA or gDNA derived from T cells, B-cell-depleted T cells, or PBMCs. Deeply sampled blood TCRbeta repertoires from subjects exposed to, actively infected with, or recovered from COVID-19 were included in the dataset. A de-identified subject ID, COVID-19 status, age in years and sex were almost always included in the sample metadata. A freely available public database, intended as a resource for researchers studying the immune response to SARS-CoV-2, is where the repertoires were released. HLA class I and class II types, where available, came from metadata supplied by the sample provider rather than from assay-based typing. The samples were drawn from the first 160 participants of the ongoing ImmuneRACE study and from over a thousand subjects provided by 6 global collaborators. Study-level results and caveats: Clinical and demographic metadata were provided uncurated, with the amount varying by source and participant.

For this clone: There is no known antigen for this receptor. No per-base quality is available; no much larger clone lies one base away.

TCRbeta CDR3 regions were amplified from genomic DNA by means of the immunoSEQ Assay, a bias-controlled multiplex PCR. Turning to the authors' computational methods: Within the assay, amplification of reference gene primers was used to estimate how many nucleated cells each sample contained. To quantify the absolute abundance of each unique TCRbeta CDR3 rearrangement, sequence reads were collapsed and filtered. Productive Simpson clonality was computed per sample as the square root of Simpson's diversity index over productive rearrangements. Here the immuneACCESS table is served through TCRdb, limited to in-frame sequences with V and J called. Missing clones are a known gap in these copies; in checked studies unresolved V genes cover under half, and the rest lacks a known reason. D and trimming were read from the DNA, whereas the V and J calls and clone size are those reported in that table. Recorded for this sample are 55,000 to 65,000 clones; almost 90% of them occurred a single time. Approximately 4.3% of the sample belongs to the ten largest clones.

The CDR3 contains 18 residues, cysteine and phenylalanine counted. Only CDR3 DNA is held: 54 bases, read in frame from base 1. Via the germline V gene, CDR1 is SGDLS and CDR2 YYNGEE. Here V drops 0 bases and J drops 0 bases, and the junction holds 5 bases not matched to any gene. The collaborating institutions used their own protocols to collect whole blood in K2EDTA tubes. For TCRbeta analysis, collaborators shipped samples as frozen whole blood, isolated PBMCs, or DNA extracted from either of those sample types. Sequenced sample: peripheral blood. This TCR came from a man aged 55 to 70 with acute or convalescent COVID-19. The V and J segments used are TRBV9 and TRBJ2-5; 13 bases in the middle match TRBD2. The CDR3 region reads CASSVGTSGRGYQETQYF. The DNA reads TGTGCCAGCAGCGTAGGAACTAGCGGGAGGGGGTACCAAGAGACCCAGTACTTC. With the rest looked up from the reference TRBV9 and TRBJ2-5 genes rather than sequenced, the full variable domain is DSGVTQTPKHLITATGQRVTLRCSPRSGDLSVYWYQQSLDQGLQFLIQYYNGEERAKGNILERFSAQQFPDLHSELNLSSLELGDSALYFCASSVGTSGRGYQETQYFGPGTRLLVL.